These T cell receptor beta chains were read from a single sample in a study of shared clonotypes between healthy human individuals. Sequencing used immunoSEQ multiplex PCR; TCRdb keeps in-frame clones, though not all of them. Here the sample spans roughly 1,800,000 clones, just under 95% being singletons. Sequenced sample: naive CD8+ T cells sorted from blood. The receptors derive from a man aged 18 to 30 in good health. The CDR3 runs from the conserved cysteine through the conserved F or W. A D gene is named only where the DNA matches it firmly. Part of the rows lack a size; the others show once, few, many or a class for expanded clones.

d_gene | j_gene | v_gene | abundance | CDR3nt | CDR3aa
NA | TRBJ2-7 | TRBV14 | NA | TGTGCCAGCAGCCAAGCCCCGGGGCACGAGCAGTACTTC | CASSQAPGHEQYF
NA | TRBJ2-7 | TRBV11-2 | NA | TGTGCCAGCAGCTTAGGTGACAGCGCCTTCTACGAGCAGTACTTC | CASSLGDSAFYEQYF
NA | TRBJ1-4 | TRBV19 | NA | TGTGCCAGTAGTATGGCCGGAGGAAAACTGTTTTTT | CASSMAGGKLFF
NA | TRBJ1-3 | TRBV2 | NA | TGTGCCAGCAGTATCCATCAGGTTTCTGGAAACACCATATATTTT | CASSIHQVSGNTIYF
NA | TRBJ1-1 | TRBV30 | NA | TGTGCCTGGGGCTTGGATGAAGCTTTCTTT | CAWGLDEAFF
NA | TRBJ2-3 | TRBV6-5 | NA | TGTGCCAGCAGTTACTTAGAATCCACAGATACGCAGTATTTT | CASSYLESTDTQYF
NA | TRBJ2-1 | TRBV29-1 | NA | TGCAGTGCAGGGGTGGCTGAGCAGTTCTTC | CSAGVAEQFF
NA | TRBJ2-1 | TRBV9 | NA | TGTGCCAGCAGCCCTGAGGCATACAATGAGCAGTTCTTC | CASSPEAYNEQFF
NA | TRBJ2-6 | TRBV6-5 | NA | TGTGCCAGCAGTTACCTCTCTGGGGCCAACGTCCTGACTTTC | CASSYLSGANVLTF
NA | TRBJ2-1 | TRBV27 | once | TGTGCCAGCAGTTTAGGCATAGGCCGGGGGAATGAGCAGTTCTTC | CASSLGIGRGNEQFF
NA | TRBJ2-2 | TRBV30 | NA | TGTGCCTGGCCTAGCGCGAACACCGGGGAGCTGTTTTTT | CAWPSANTGELFF
NA | TRBJ1-4 | TRBV7-6 | NA | TGTGCCAGCAGCTTAGAAGCAACTAATGAAAAACTGTTTTTT | CASSLEATNEKLFF
TRBD2 | TRBJ2-5 | TRBV6-5 | NA | TGTGCCAGCAGACCAAGCGGGGGGGGGCCAGAGACCCAGTACTTC | CASRPSGGGPETQYF
TRBD2 | TRBJ2-7 | TRBV6-1 | NA | TGTGCCAGCAGTGTCACTAGCGACTATGCCTACGAGCAGTACTTC | CASSVTSDYAYEQYF
TRBD2 | TRBJ2-5 | TRBV7-6 | NA | TGTGCCAGCAGCCGACCTAGCGGGAGGTGGGAGCTAGAAGAGACCCAGTACTTC | CASSRPSGRWELEETQYF
NA | TRBJ2-1 | TRBV11-3 | NA | TGTGCCAGCAGCCTGACTCCCGAGGGGGAACGCTACAATGAGCAGTTCTTC | CASSLTPEGERYNEQFF
TRBD1 | TRBJ1-6 | TRBV5-1 | NA | TGCGCCAGCAGCTTGTCACAGGGGGCCGATTCACCCCTCCACTTT | CASSLSQGADSPLHF
NA | TRBJ1-5 | TRBV27 | NA | TGTGCCAGCAGTCCGACGGATAGCAATCAGCCCCAGCATTTT | CASSPTDSNQPQHF
NA | TRBJ2-7 | TRBV27 | NA | TGTGCCAGCAGACAGGGCCCCTCCTACGAGCAGTACTTC | CASRQGPSYEQYF
TRBD2 | TRBJ2-1 | TRBV30 | NA | TGTGCCTGGAGTACCGGGACTAGTTCGGTCAATGAGCAGTTCTTC | CAWSTGTSSVNEQFF
NA | TRBJ2-1 | TRBV9 | NA | TGTGCCAGCAGCGTAATGGGTGAGCAGTTCTTC | CASSVMGEQFF
NA | TRBJ2-1 | TRBV19 | NA | TGTGCCAGTAGTATCCTCGAGGGATCTCTTTCCAATGAGCAGTTCTTC | CASSILEGSLSNEQFF
NA | TRBJ2-7 | TRBV19 | NA | TGTGCCAGTAGCGTTGGACTGAACTCCTACGAGCAGTACTTC | CASSVGLNSYEQYF
TRBD2 | TRBJ2-2 | TRBV7-9 | NA | TGTGCCAGCTCAGCGGGAGAAGTCGGGGAGCTGTTTTTT | CASSAGEVGELFF
TRBD1 | TRBJ1-2 | TRBV9 | NA | TGTGCCAGCAGTGTGAGGACAGGGAGTTATGGCTACACCTTC | CASSVRTGSYGYTF
TRBD2 | TRBJ2-3 | TRBV15 | NA | TGTGCCACCAGCAGAGGGGGACTAGCGGGAGATACGCAGTATTTT | CATSRGGLAGDTQYF
NA | TRBJ2-3 | TRBV30 | NA | TGTGCCTGGAGTGAGGTTGCAGATACGCAGTATTTT | CAWSEVADTQYF
TRBD2 | TRBJ2-3 | TRBV2 | NA | TGTGCCAGCAGTGAAAGAGCGGGGAGCACAGATACGCAGTATTTT | CASSERAGSTDTQYF
NA | TRBJ1-4 | TRBV30 | once | TGTGCCTGGAGCACAGGGATATCAACTAATGAAAAACTGTTTTTT | CAWSTGISTNEKLFF
NA | TRBJ1-5 | TRBV7-6 | NA | TGTGCCAGCAGCCCCGCCTCAGGTCATAGCAATCAGCCCCAGCATTTT | CASSPASGHSNQPQHF
NA | TRBJ2-7 | TRBV14 | NA | TGTGCCAGCAGCCCCCACCCCGGGCAGCTGGCTTCCTACGAGCAGTACTTC | CASSPHPGQLASYEQYF
TRBD1 | TRBJ1-2 | TRBV6-1 | NA | TGTGCCAGCAGTGAAAGGTACAGGGGCCTCGATCTTAACTATGGCTACACCTTC | CASSERYRGLDLNYGYTF
TRBD1 | TRBJ2-6 | TRBV4-3 | NA | TGCGCCAGCAGCCCCGAGACAGGGGACCTTTACTCTGGGGCCAACGTCCTGACTTTC | CASSPETGDLYSGANVLTF
TRBD2 | TRBJ2-7 | TRBV29-1 | NA | TGCAGCGTTGAAGGTGGGACTAGCGGGGCTTACGAGCAGTACTTC | CSVEGGTSGAYEQYF
TRBD1 | TRBJ2-1 | TRBV5-6 | NA | TGTGCCAGCAGCTTGGGACAGGGGTGGAATGAGCAGTTCTTC | CASSLGQGWNEQFF
TRBD2 | TRBJ2-1 | TRBV4-3 | NA | TGCGCCAGCAGCCAAGATCGGCGGGAGGCCTACTACAATGAGCAGTTCTTC | CASSQDRREAYYNEQFF
NA | TRBJ2-2 | TRBV7-8 | NA | TGTGCCAGCAGCGTGACAGCTCCGAACACCGGGGAGCTGTTTTTT | CASSVTAPNTGELFF
NA | TRBJ2-3 | TRBV11-2 | NA | TGTGCCAGCAGCCTCTGGCTCGCAGATACGCAGTATTTT | CASSLWLADTQYF
TRBD1 | TRBJ2-7 | TRBV4-1 | NA | TGCGCCAGCAGCACCCGGACAGGGGGCTACGAGCAGTACTTC | CASSTRTGGYEQYF
NA | TRBJ1-2 | TRBV10-3 | NA | TGTGCCATCAGTGAGCCCCACGGGGGGAACTATGGCTACACCTTC | CAISEPHGGNYGYTF
NA | TRBJ1-5 | TRBV11-2 | NA | TGTGCCAGCAGCTTGGACGACAGGTTAAGCCAGCCCCAGCATTTT | CASSLDDRLSQPQHF
TRBD1 | TRBJ1-1 | TRBV15 | NA | TGTGCCACCAGCAGAGCCCCGGGACAGGGCGTTGCTGAAGCTTTCTTT | CATSRAPGQGVAEAFF
NA | TRBJ2-1 | TRBV27 | once | TGTGCCAGCAGTTTATCCTGGGGGGAGTCCTACAATGAGCAGTTCTTC | CASSLSWGESYNEQFF